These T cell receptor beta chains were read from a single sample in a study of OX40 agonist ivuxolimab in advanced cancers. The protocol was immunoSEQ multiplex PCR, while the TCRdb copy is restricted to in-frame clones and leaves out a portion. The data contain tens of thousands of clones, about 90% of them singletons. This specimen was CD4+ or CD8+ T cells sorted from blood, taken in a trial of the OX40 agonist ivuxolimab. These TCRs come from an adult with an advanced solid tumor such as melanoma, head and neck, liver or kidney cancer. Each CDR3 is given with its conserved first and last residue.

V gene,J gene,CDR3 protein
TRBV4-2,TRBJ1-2,CASSQPTGGTYGYTF
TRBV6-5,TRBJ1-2,CASSYGQGPGYTF
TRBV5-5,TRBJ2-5,CASSLGAAYQETQYF
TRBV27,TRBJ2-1,CASSLLSGIPNEQFF
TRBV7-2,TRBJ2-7,CASRSGTSAHEQYF
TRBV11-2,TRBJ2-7,CASSLESGSYEQYF
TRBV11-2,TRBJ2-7,CASSLMSSGRSEQYF
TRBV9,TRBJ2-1,CASSPRGSADARGQFF
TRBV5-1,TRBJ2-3,CASSMTGDTDTQYF
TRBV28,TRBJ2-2,CASSYWRVDKTGELFF
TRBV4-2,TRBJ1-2,CASSRDRANYGYTF
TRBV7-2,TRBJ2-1,CASSSDRPNEQFF
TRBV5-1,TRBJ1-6,CASSFSQGSDSPLHF
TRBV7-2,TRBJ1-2,CASSPLLSQGNGYTF
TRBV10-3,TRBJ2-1,CATKGTSGRGAPNEQFF